Listed below are T cell receptor beta chains from one sample, sequenced in a study of blood T cell repertoires in COVID-19. Libraries were prepared by immunoSEQ multiplex PCR; TCRdb keeps only in-frame clonotypes and omits some of them. The profile covers about 85,000 clones, with around 91% appearing a single time and approximately 4.3% taken by the ten largest. The sequenced material came from peripheral blood. The origin of the receptors is a woman aged 80 or over with active or convalescent COVID-19. The CDR3 runs from the conserved cysteine through the conserved F or W. Fields, in order: clone size, J gene, V gene, D gene, CDR3 DNA, CDR3 protein. D genes are given only for firm matches. Size tells how often a clone was seen (once, few, many) or the class of an expanded clone, and some rows leave it out.

>.|TRBJ1-6|TRBV23-1|.
TGCGCCAGCAGCCCCGGGCGGGGTTTTAGGTTCTCCTATAATTCACCCCTCCACTTT
CASSPGRGFRFSYNSPLHF
>.|TRBJ2-1|TRBV4-3|.
TGCGCCAGCAGCCAAGATTATGCGCGCGGGTTATCCTACAATGAGCAGTTCTTC
CASSQDYARGLSYNEQFF
>once|TRBJ1-5|TRBV19|.
TGTGCCAGTAGTATAATTCAGGGTAGCAATCAGCCCCAGCATTTT
CASSIIQGSNQPQHF
>.|TRBJ2-3|TRBV24-1|.
TGTGCCACCAGTGATACAGCGGTTAGCACAGATACGCAGTATTTT
CATSDTAVSTDTQYF
>.|TRBJ2-7|TRBV4-3|.
TGCGCCAGCAGCCAAGAACGAGCCGGCGAGCAGTACTTC
CASSQERAGEQYF
>.|TRBJ2-5|TRBV18|TRBD1
TGTGCCAGCTCACCCGAGCAGGGGGCCAGAGAGACCCAGTACTTC
CASSPEQGARETQYF
>.|TRBJ2-5|TRBV15|.
TGTGCCACCAGCAGGGCTACAGGGTCCCAAGAGACCCAGTACTTC
CATSRATGSQETQYF
>.|TRBJ2-2|TRBV4-3|TRBD2
TGCGCCAGCAGCCAAGCGGTAGCGGGAGGGCTTGTCGGGGAGCTGTTTTTT
CASSQAVAGGLVGELFF
>.|TRBJ2-7|TRBV19|.
TGTGCCAGTAGTATAGGGACTGCCTACGAGCAGTACTTC
CASSIGTAYEQYF
>once|TRBJ2-7|TRBV5-1|TRBD1
TGCGCCAGCAGCTCTGGACAGGGGGCAGGCGAGCAGTACTTC
CASSSGQGAGEQYF
>.|TRBJ1-6|TRBV7-6|.
TGTGCCAGCAGCTTAGGGCCGGGGATGGTTAATTCACCCCTCCACTTT
CASSLGPGMVNSPLHF
>.|TRBJ2-7|TRBV10-2|TRBD2
TGCGCCAGCAGGGCGGGGGAATACGAGCAGTACTTC
CASRAGEYEQYF
>.|TRBJ2-1|TRBV18|.
TGTGCCAGCTCGCAAGTCGAGAACAATGAGCAGTTCTTC
CASSQVENNEQFF
>.|TRBJ2-7|TRBV9|.
TGTGCCAGCAGCGCCTATTCGGGGGAGCAGTACTTC
CASSAYSGEQYF
>.|TRBJ2-1|TRBV6-6|.
TGTGCCAGCAACTCCGGTCACAGCTCCTACAATGAGCAGTTCTTC
CASNSGHSSYNEQFF
>.|TRBJ2-1|TRBV6-5|TRBD1
TGTGCCAGCAGTTACGGGACAGGCAGCTCCTACAATGAGCAGTTCTTC
CASSYGTGSSYNEQFF
>.|TRBJ2-5|TRBV5-1|.
TGCGCCAGCAAGCGGTTACTGGGGGAGACCCAGTACTTC
CASKRLLGETQYF
>.|TRBJ2-5|TRBV24-1|.
TGTGCCACCAGTGAATCAGGGGAAGAGACCCAGTACTTC
CATSESGEETQYF
>.|TRBJ2-1|TRBV5-1|TRBD1
TGCGCCAGCAGCTTGGGGACAGGGGGGCGCGGGAGCTGGAAAGAGCAGTTCTTC
CASSLGTGGRGSWKEQFF